This entry features one T cell receptor beta chain sequence. These data are taken from a study of blood T cell repertoires in COVID-19. As processed by the authors: Researchers report that nucleated cell counts were estimated from reference gene primer amplification. The assay was immunoSEQ multiplex PCR, and TCRdb's table has in-frame clones only and misses some. That table furnishes V, J and clone size, whereas the DNA furnished D and trimming. The sample records 150,000 to 200,000 clones, almost 85% being singletons. Material: PBMCs or T cells enriched from blood (not recorded which). This receptor was taken from a middle-aged man who had recovered from COVID-19.

CDR3 residues: CASSLEKSQPQHF. The CDR3 bases are TGTGCCAGCAGCCTCGAGAAGAGCCAGCCCCAGCATTTT. The chain links TRBV5-6 to TRBJ1-5; D gene unclear. The CDR3 has 13 amino acids. Trimming removed 4 bases at V and 7 bases at J, with 12 bases between. CDR1 is SGHDT, CDR2 YYEEEE, per germline.